The T cell receptor beta chain described here comes from a study of CD8 T cells in ankylosing spondylitis. Remarks on this clonotype: Its antigen remains unknown.

Between the trimmed V and J ends, which lost 1 base and 10 bases, there was a span of 16 bases. Per the germline V gene, CDR1 is SGHTA and CDR2 is FQGNSA. The CDR3 has 15 residues. TCRdb re-analysed the 5' RACE reads in MiXCR, keeping a single row per CDR3 protein. The sample contains about 140,000 distinct CDR3 sequences, around a third of which appear only once. Study observations and caveats: In peripheral blood, disease-linked CD8+ clones occurred at relatively low frequencies. Reports say disease-linked clones showed up significantly more in matched ankylosing spondylitis synovial fluid.

This chain connects TRBV7-2 to TRBJ1-4, with D tentatively TRBD1 (6 bases). The receptor was derived from a male donor with ankylosing spondylitis. Specimen: synovial fluid, either unsorted or a sorted T cell fraction (not recorded which). CDR3 DNA: TGTGCCAGCAGCTTAGGGGTCGGGGGGCGCGGAAAACTGTTTTTT. It translates to CASSLGVGGRGKLFF.